This TCR beta chain was found in a study of pediatric ulcerative colitis. Overall study results and limits: All ulcerative colitis patients, but no controls, carried two rectal clonotypes. In rectum, acute severe colitis had expanded clones and less diversity. Repertoires came from total lymphocyte DNA, so rare subsets like regulatory T cells may be missed.

On this clone: Its target is not known.

Blood was drawn at the time of colonoscopy. CDR1 is MDHEN and CDR2 is SYDVKM in the germline V gene. This CDR3 has 14 residues. The germline V and J ends were trimmed by 4 bases and 7 bases, with 16 bases remaining between them. TCRdb's table, derived via immunoSEQ multiplex PCR, lists solely in-frame clones and lacks some. The repertoire holds 65,000 or so clones, with about 90% as singletons. This clonotype originated in a boy between 10 and 17 years old with severe ulcerative colitis. The V call is TRBV28, the J call TRBJ1-1; D might be TRBD1 (6 bases). Sequenced: blood. The CDR3 protein is CASSSPGQSFEAFF. As DNA, the CDR3 is TGTGCCAGCAGTTCGCCGGGACAATCTTTTGAAGCTTTCTTT.